This record concerns one TCR beta chain sequence. This sample is part of a study of T cell responses to AZD1222 COVID-19 vaccine. Here immunoSEQ multiplex PCR was the method, and the copy in TCRdb shows in-frame clones only, minus some. The sample shows 110,000 to 150,000 clones, 75% to 90% of them seen only once. Germline V gene lookup returns CDR1 SNHLY and CDR2 FYNNEI. The ends were cut back, 4 bases at V and 0 bases at J, with 15 bases in the middle. The CDR3 is 17 amino acids. The genes are TRBV2 and TRBJ1-4; D remains ambiguous. Source: peripheral blood, taken on day 0 of AZD1222 vaccination. The TCR comes from an adult in good health. CDR3 nucleotide sequence: TGTGCCAGCAGTGGTTTTGGTCAGGTTGCAACTAATGAAAAACTGTTTTTT. Residues: CASSGFGQVATNEKLFF.